This T cell receptor beta chain was profiled in a study of regulatory dendritic cells for organ transplantation listed by TCRdb under 2017. A note on the overall study: Before and after allostimulation with regulatory or mature dendritic cells, TCRbeta repertoires were sequenced from sorted naive and memory CD4+ and CD8+ T cells.

The germline V gene specifies MNHEY as CDR1 and SVGAGI as CDR2. V is cut back by 4 bases and J by 2 bases, with 1 base in the junction unmatched. Including the terminal cysteine and phenylalanine, the CDR3 comprises 14 residues. Only the CDR3 DNA is retained, 42 bases long and in frame from the first base. Worth noting for this clone: Its target antigen remains unknown. No per-base quality is available; no much larger clone lies one base away.

The TCRbeta CDR3 regions were amplified in a multiplexed two-step PCR with Vbeta-specific forward primers and Jbeta-specific reverse primers. Through the immunoSEQ service, the TCRbeta libraries were run on an Illumina instrument for sequencing. The original pipeline was this. V, D and J genes were assigned using IMGT annotation, and counts were corrected for multiplex PCR bias using synthetic CDR3 analogues. The immunoSEQ Analyzer calculated repertoire clonality as one minus the normalized Shannon entropy. Clonal expansion was defined using Fisher's exact test with Benjamini-Hochberg false discovery rate control and a two-tailed threshold of P<0.01. This immuneACCESS table, as held by TCRdb, lists in-frame sequences with V and J called but not all clones. Of the missing ones, under half trace to an unresolved V gene in checked studies; the others have no known cause. That table furnishes V, J and clone size, whereas the DNA furnished D and trimming. Counted in this sample were 28,000 or so clones; roughly four fifths of them appeared once. In total, the top ten clones hold 0.1% of the sample.

FACS was used to sort naive T cells as CD45RA+ cells and memory T cells as CD45RO+ CD4+ or CD8+ cells. Two healthy control subjects provided the T cells used for TCR sequencing. Unstimulated sorted T cell subsets served as baseline controls for the mixed lymphocyte reactions. The Qiagen DNeasy Blood & Tissue Kit was used for extraction of genomic DNA. What the work shows at the level of the full study, not this receptor alone: The repertoires of naive CD4+ and CD8+ T cells were highly diverse, while memory cell repertoires were less diverse, with memory CD8+ cells being the most oligoclonal. Only a couple of subjects were sequenced, and considerable between-individual heterogeneity in the alloreactive memory CD8+ T cell pool was noted by the authors. Among the resting subsets, the most alloreactive TCR clonotypes were found in memory CD8+ T cells. In both subjects, allostimulation led to expansion of memory CD8+ clones, although regulatory dendritic cells appeared to cause more limited expansion than mature dendritic cells did.

The receptor was derived from a human donor in good health. The chain was built from TRBV6-5 and TRBJ1-5, with TRBD1 identical over 8 junction bases. Sequenced sample: naive CD4+ T cells from blood. The cell subset or site label on this specimen signifies: CD45RA+ naive T cells. This receptor has the CDR3 CASSSTGGNQPQHF. In nucleotide form, the sequence is TGTGCCAGCAGTTCGACAGGGGGCAATCAGCCCCAGCATTTT.